These T cell receptor beta chains were read from a single sample in a study of blood T cell repertoires in COVID-19. Clones were read by immunoSEQ multiplex PCR, and TCRdb kept only the in-frame ones, dropping some. The sample yields 130,000 to 150,000 clones, approximately 80% seen once. The sequencing sample was made of peripheral blood. The receptors shown here come from a woman older than 75 with acute or convalescent COVID-19. Each CDR3 is given with its conserved first and last residue. The D gene is left open where the match is weak.

D gene,J gene,V gene,CDR3 protein
-,TRBJ2-4,TRBV4-1,CASTATVQENIQYF
-,TRBJ2-7,TRBV3-1/TRBV3-2,CASSQVGHSYEQYF
TRBD1,TRBJ1-2,TRBV12-3/TRBV12-4,CASRSVQGAGYTF
-,TRBJ2-7,TRBV4-3,CASSQDSTTYEQYF
TRBD1,TRBJ1-1,TRBV5-1,CASMNSGGGLRYTEAFF
TRBD1,TRBJ2-3,TRBV24-1,CATSDSEGQGAVDTQYF
-,TRBJ1-5,TRBV7-3,CASSLGEHQPQHF
-,TRBJ2-3,TRBV6-5,CASRPSGTDTQYF
TRBD1,TRBJ1-2,TRBV10-3,CAISPGQGANYGYTF
-,TRBJ1-6,TRBV5-1,CASSLDAGRNSPLHF
-,TRBJ2-7,TRBV19,CASRSSGLGEQYF
-,TRBJ2-7,TRBV6-5,CASSSTGIYEQYF
-,TRBJ2-7,TRBV7-9,CASSLAVAGADYEQYF
-,TRBJ2-6,TRBV7-2,CASSLVWALSSGANVLTF
TRBD1,TRBJ1-2,TRBV12-3/TRBV12-4,CASSWGQGGGYTF
TRBD1,TRBJ1-2,TRBV30,CAWSVGQGSRYGYTF
-,TRBJ1-4,TRBV18,CASSSGVGGEKLFF
TRBD1,TRBJ1-2,TRBV7-8,CASSLAAGGSYGYTF
-,TRBJ2-7,TRBV6-5,CASSLTGNEQYF
TRBD1,TRBJ2-4,TRBV4-3,CASSQDLVGQGSGSAKNIQYF
-,TRBJ2-1,TRBV6-4,CASSFGENNEQFF
-,TRBJ1-4,TRBV27,CASSRDTGTNEKLFF
TRBD1,TRBJ2-1,TRBV6-5,CASSYSNRGSNNEQFF
-,TRBJ1-2,TRBV6-4,CASSDIRSRSGYGYTF
TRBD2,TRBJ2-7,TRBV3-1/TRBV3-2,CASSPPGLAGGEQYF
-,TRBJ1-5,TRBV18,CASSPNRVGQPQHF
-,TRBJ1-1,TRBV7-9,CASSVVTGNTEAFF
TRBD1,TRBJ1-1,TRBV3-1/TRBV3-2,CASSLSGGGMAFF
-,TRBJ2-1,TRBV4-1,CASSQDIRFENEQFF
-,TRBJ1-2,TRBV5-1,CASSFDSFYGYTF
TRBD2,TRBJ2-5,TRBV11-3,CASSSGLAGGETQYF
TRBD1,TRBJ1-6,TRBV3-1/TRBV3-2,CASSQGGRGNSPLHF
-,TRBJ1-1,TRBV19,CASSIVKNTEAFF
-,TRBJ1-4,TRBV7-9,CASSLAARATNEKLFF
-,TRBJ1-2,TRBV6-1,CASSEFPAGVNYGYTF
TRBD1,TRBJ1-4,TRBV13,CASSFHRDRGTVGEKLFF
TRBD1,TRBJ2-1,TRBV11-3,CASSLDWTGAHYNEQFF
-,TRBJ2-3,TRBV5-1,CASSLIRGWGTDTQYF
-,TRBJ1-1,TRBV4-2,CASSLQPGTAGTEAFF
TRBD1,TRBJ2-7,TRBV14,CASSQDLGGSRTLYEQYF